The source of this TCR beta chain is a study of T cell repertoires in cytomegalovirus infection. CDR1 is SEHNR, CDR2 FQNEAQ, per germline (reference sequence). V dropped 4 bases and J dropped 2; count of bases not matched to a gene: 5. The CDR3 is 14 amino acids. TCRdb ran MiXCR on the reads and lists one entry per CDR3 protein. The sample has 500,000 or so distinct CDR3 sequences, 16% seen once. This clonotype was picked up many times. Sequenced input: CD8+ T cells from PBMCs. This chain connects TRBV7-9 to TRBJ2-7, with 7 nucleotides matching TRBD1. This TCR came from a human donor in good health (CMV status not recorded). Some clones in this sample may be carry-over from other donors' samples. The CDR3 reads CASSSGTATYEQYF. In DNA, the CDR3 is TGTGCCAGCAGCTCCGGGACAGCAACCTACGAGCAGTACTTC.